These 18 T cell receptor beta chains came from one sample sequenced in a study of blood T cell repertoires in COVID-19 (TCRdb year 2020). Library construction relied on the immunoSEQ multiplex PCR assay. Here the immuneACCESS table is served through TCRdb, limited to in-frame sequences with V and J called. Missing clones are a known gap in these copies; in checked studies unresolved V genes cover under half, and the rest lacks a known reason. The sample contains 150,000 to 200,000 clones, around 86% of them found a single time. The ten top clones hold roughly 3.5% of the sample. Material: peripheral blood. Every receptor here comes from a man aged 65 to 79 with acute or convalescent COVID-19.

The V and J genes are TRBV2 and TRBJ1-3; D gene uncertain. The V end was cut by 7 bases, the J end by 3 bases, with 7 bases between. The germline gives CDR1 SNHLY, CDR2 FYNNEI. CDR3 length equals 12 residues. Here the CDR3 DNA reads TGTGCCAGCATACGGGTTGGAAACACCATATATTTT. This codes for CASIRVGNTIYF.

V gene TRBV4-3 combines with J gene TRBJ2-5, with D maybe TRBD1 (7 bases). The V gene lost 0 bases and the J gene lost 9 bases, with 14 bases spanning the gap. The V gene's germline CDR1 is LGHNA and CDR2 YSLEER. This CDR3 is 14 amino acids long. As DNA, the CDR3 is TGCGCCAGCAGCCAAGAAGGCAGGGGGGAGCCCCAGTACTTC. Translating gives CASSQEGRGEPQYF.

The chain couples TRBV5-8 to TRBJ2-6, with 8 bases lining up with TRBD1. This CDR3 contains 18 residues. V lost 4 bases and J lost 1; bases outside the gene matches: 10. CDR1 SGHTS and CDR2 YDEGEE come from the germline V gene. DNA for the CDR3: TGTGCCAGCAGCCGGGACAGGATGATCGGATCTGGGGCCAACGTCCTGACTTTC. Amino acid sequence: CASSRDRMIGSGANVLTF. Based on the CDR3 plus reference TRBV5-8 and TRBJ2-6, the full variable domain is EAGVTQSPTHLIKTRGQQATLRCSPISGHTSVYWYQQALGLGLQFLLWYDEGEERNRGNFPPRFSGRQFPNYSSELNVNALELEDSALYLCASSRDRMIGSGANVLTFGAGSRLTVL.

V and J are TRBV5-4 and TRBJ1-6, with TRBD1 identical over 7 bases. The germline gives CDR1 SGHNT, CDR2 YYREEE (reference sequence). The CDR3 is 16 amino acids. V shed 0 bases, J shed 11 bases, and the junction held 11 bases outside the gene matches. CDR3 nucleotide sequence: TGTGCCAGCAGCTTGGGGCCCGGACAGGTCGGGGCACCCCTCCACTTT. It encodes CASSLGPGQVGAPLHF. The full variable domain, with the rest looked up from reference TRBV5-4 and TRBJ1-6, is ETGVTQSPTHLIKTRGQQVTLRCSSQSGHNTVSWYQQALGQGPQFIFQYYREEENGRGNFPPRFSGLQFPNYSSELNVNALELDDSALYLCASSLGPGQVGAPLHFGNGTRLTVT.

V and J are TRBV5-1 and TRBJ1-6, with TRBD1 identical over 9 bases. The CDR3 spans 13 residues. The junction had 3 bases not matched to a gene; V was cut back by 5 bases and J by 9 bases. Germline V lookup: CDR1 SGHRS, CDR2 YFSETQ. CDR3 region: CASRVDRGSPLHF. CDR3 nucleotides: TGCGCCAGCAGGGTGGACAGGGGTTCACCCCTCCACTTT.

The chain carries TRBV7-2 and TRBJ2-1; tentative D call: TRBD2 (5 bases). The length of the CDR3 is 13 residues. Germline CDR1 reads SGHTA; CDR2 reads FQGNSA. With 7 bases removed from V and 7 bases from J, the gap between germline ends came to 14 bases. The CDR3 region is CASTPRPGNEQFF. CDR3 nucleotide sequence: TGTGCCAGCACTCCCAGGCCGGGGAATGAGCAGTTCTTC.

In its sample, this clone was seen a few times. This chain connects TRBV2 to TRBJ1-5; 7 positions agree with TRBD1. The CDR3 is made up of 14 amino acids. CDR1 and CDR2 from the germline V gene are SNHLY and FYNNEI. The ends lost 6 bases at V and 3 bases at J; junction bases unmatched: 5. Here the CDR3 reads CASSQGQNNQPQHF. CDR3 nucleotide sequence: TGTGCCAGCAGCCAGGGACAGAACAATCAGCCCCAGCATTTT.

The chain recombines TRBV30 with TRBJ1-5, with D perhaps TRBD1 (5 bases). Germline V CDR1 and CDR2: GTSNPN, SVGIG (reference sequence). V shed 4 bases and J shed 1 base, with 14 bases lying between them. This CDR3 is 15 amino acids long. The CDR3 region is CAWTGGGTSNQPQHF. CDR3 bases: TGTGCCTGGACGGGCGGGGGAACAAGCAATCAGCCCCAGCATTTT.

CDR3 loop: CASSLRSSGGRAFF. The DNA of the CDR3 is TGTGCCAGCAGCTTAAGGTCGTCCGGGGGGAGAGCTTTCTTT. The chain combines TRBV7-9 with TRBJ1-1; possible D gene TRBD1, 5 bases. This CDR3 region has 14 residues. Per germline, CDR1 SEHNR and CDR2 FQNEAQ (reference sequence). V was cut by 2 bases and J by 10 bases, with 17 bases left in between.

This sequence joins TRBV28 and TRBJ1-2, with D possibly being TRBD1 (6 bases). Trimming shortened V by 4 bases and J by 7 bases, and 19 bases separated the two germline ends. Germline V gives CDR1 MDHEN, CDR2 SYDVKM. The CDR3 sequence is 15 residues long. The CDR3 nucleotides are TGTGCCAGCAGTTCCTTGGGGGCAGGATTAGTTGGCTACACCTTC. Protein sequence: CASSSLGAGLVGYTF.

Only a few counts were recorded for this clone. This sequence joins TRBV2 and TRBJ1-3, with D possibly matching TRBD1 (5 bases). Trimming removed 6 bases at V and 6 bases at J, with 15 bases between. The germline V gene has CDR1 SNHLY and CDR2 FYNNEI. CDR3 length: 14 amino acids. DNA for the CDR3: TGTGCCAGCAGCAGGTACCAGGGCGTAAACACCATATATTTT. Protein sequence: CASSRYQGVNTIYF.

The chain joins TRBV5-4 to TRBJ1-2, with TRBD1 matching over 7 bases. CDR1 SGHNT and CDR2 YYREEE come from the germline V gene (reference sequence). This CDR3 is built from 14 residues. V was pared by 3 bases and J by 7 bases, with 9 bases of the junction left unmatched. The CDR3 DNA follows: TGTGCCAGCAGCTCTGACAGGGCCTTGGGTGGCTACACCTTC. This codes for CASSSDRALGGYTF.

The chain joins TRBV9 to TRBJ1-1; D is uncertain. Germline V gene data show CDR1 as SGDLS and CDR2 as YYNGEE. The germline V and J ends were trimmed by 0 bases and 6 bases, with 9 bases remaining between them. This CDR3 is built from 13 residues. CDR3 coding DNA: TGTGCCAGCAGCGTAGGGGAGGACCCTGAAGCTTTCTTT. It translates to CASSVGEDPEAFF.

The chain carries TRBV5-6 and TRBJ2-5, with 8 positions matching TRBD1. The V segment lost 1 base and the J segment 4 bases; nucleotides outside the gene matches: 6. Germline V gives CDR1 SGHDT, CDR2 YYEEEE. There are 15 residues in the CDR3. This chain's CDR3 is CASSLIQGARETQYF. As DNA, the CDR3 is TGTGCCAGCAGCTTGATTCAGGGGGCGCGAGAGACCCAGTACTTC.

The chain is built from TRBV4-3 and TRBJ2-3, with 9 bases aligning to TRBD2. The length of the CDR3 is 17 residues. J lost 1 base, V lost 0 bases, and 5 bases had no gene match. Germline values: CDR1 LGHNA, CDR2 YSLEER. The CDR3 loop reads CASSQDLQRGGTDTQYF. The DNA for the CDR3 is TGCGCCAGCAGCCAAGACCTCCAGCGGGGGGGCACAGATACGCAGTATTTT.

The chain links TRBV6-6 to TRBJ1-6; D is uncertain. V lost 5 bases to trimming and J lost 2 bases, with 16 bases between them. Per the germline V gene, CDR1 is MNHNY and CDR2 is SVGAGI (reference sequence). This CDR3 is built from 17 residues. Written as DNA, the CDR3 is TGTGCCAGCAGTCTTGAATTGACGAGGACCTATAATTCACCCCTCCACTTT. It specifies CASSLELTRTYNSPLHF.

The V and J genes are TRBV10-3 and TRBJ1-6; D unresolved. Trimming shortened V by 4 bases and J by 6 bases, and 10 bases separated the two germline ends. The CDR3 totals 14 residues. Germline lookup yields CDR1 ENHRY and CDR2 SYGVKD. The CDR3 sequence is CAISVVASNSPLHF. CDR3 DNA: TGTGCCATCAGTGTAGTCGCTTCTAATTCACCCCTCCACTTT.

V usage is TRBV9 and J usage is TRBJ2-7; 13 bases are a match to TRBD2. CDR1 SGDLS and CDR2 YYNGEE come from the germline V gene. V lost 2 bases to trimming and J lost 4 bases; unmatched junction nucleotides: 0. The CDR3 totals 14 residues. In DNA, the CDR3 is TGTGCCAGCAGCGTGGGACTAGCGGGGTACGAGCAGTACTTC. It encodes CASSVGLAGYEQYF.